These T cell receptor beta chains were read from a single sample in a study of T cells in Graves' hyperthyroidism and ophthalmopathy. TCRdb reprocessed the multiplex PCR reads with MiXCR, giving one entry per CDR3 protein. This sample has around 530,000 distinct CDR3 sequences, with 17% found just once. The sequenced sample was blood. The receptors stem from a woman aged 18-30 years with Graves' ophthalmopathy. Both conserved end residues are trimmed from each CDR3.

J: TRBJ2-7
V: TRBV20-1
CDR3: SARIGLYEQY

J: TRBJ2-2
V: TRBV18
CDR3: ASSPPTSGSRTGELF

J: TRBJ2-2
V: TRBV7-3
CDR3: ASSPPGGPGTGELF

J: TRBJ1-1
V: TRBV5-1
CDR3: ASSSAGGATEAF

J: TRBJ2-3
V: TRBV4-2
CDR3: ASSQDGGKGDTQY

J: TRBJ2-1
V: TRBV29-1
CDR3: SVERGLAGDNEQF

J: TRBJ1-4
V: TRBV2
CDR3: ASSAGTVGEKLF

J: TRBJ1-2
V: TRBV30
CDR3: AWIKDRGLNGYT

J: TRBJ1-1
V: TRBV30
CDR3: AWSPQGETEAF

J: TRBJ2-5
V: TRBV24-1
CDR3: ATRDSQAETQY

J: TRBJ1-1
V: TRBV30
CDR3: AWSPEPNTEAF

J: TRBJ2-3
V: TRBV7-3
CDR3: ASSLVARGADTQY

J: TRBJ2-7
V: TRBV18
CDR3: ASSPTGLGEQY

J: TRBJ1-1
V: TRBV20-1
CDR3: SASLNTEAF

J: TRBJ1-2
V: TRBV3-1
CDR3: ASSRDRSGYT

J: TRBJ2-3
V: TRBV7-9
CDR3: ASSIRPDTDTQY

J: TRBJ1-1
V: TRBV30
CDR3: AWSGQGANTEAF

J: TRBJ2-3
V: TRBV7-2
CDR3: ASSPRTSGIKDTQY

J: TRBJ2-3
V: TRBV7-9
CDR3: ASSPIGTSGTRTQY

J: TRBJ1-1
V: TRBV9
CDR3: ASSVGQGAAF

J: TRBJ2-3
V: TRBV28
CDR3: ASSRTSGSPTDTQY

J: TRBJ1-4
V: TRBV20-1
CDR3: SARRGQGADEKLF

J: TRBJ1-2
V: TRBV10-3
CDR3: AISELGGHGYT

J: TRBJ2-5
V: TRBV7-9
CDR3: ASSAGFWQGQETQY

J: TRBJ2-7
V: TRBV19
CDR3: ASSIQAGSYEQY

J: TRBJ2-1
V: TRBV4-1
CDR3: ASSQVFGTSGGRYNEQF

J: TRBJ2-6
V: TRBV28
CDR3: ASSLLRWETGANVLT

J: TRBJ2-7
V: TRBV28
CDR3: ASSPIQGSYEQY

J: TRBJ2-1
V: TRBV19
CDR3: ASSTLSGTYNEQF

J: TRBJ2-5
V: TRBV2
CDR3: ASTTDRQETQY

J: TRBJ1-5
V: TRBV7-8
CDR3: ASSLGRGGGGNQPQH

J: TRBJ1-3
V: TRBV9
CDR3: ASSVGEVRNTIY

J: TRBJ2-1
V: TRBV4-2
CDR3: ASSQRPGQLYNEQF

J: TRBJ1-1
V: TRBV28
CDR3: ASSLPWTGWNTEAF

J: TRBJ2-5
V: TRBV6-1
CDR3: ASSEAVAAQETQY

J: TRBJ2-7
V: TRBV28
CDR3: ASSFGDRDLGEQY

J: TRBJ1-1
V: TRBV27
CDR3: ASSSSGQLMYTEAF

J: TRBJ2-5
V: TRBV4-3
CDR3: ASSLGDGQETQY

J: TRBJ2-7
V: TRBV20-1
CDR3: SASSSGSYEQY

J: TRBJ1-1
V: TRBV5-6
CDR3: ASFGSLNTEAF

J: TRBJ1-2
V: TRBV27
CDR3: ASSSRTGPNYGYT

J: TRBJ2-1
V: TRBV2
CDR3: ASSDDGGFAADEQF

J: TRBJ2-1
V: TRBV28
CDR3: ASRGQGAPDEQF

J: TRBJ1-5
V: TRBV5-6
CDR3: ASSSNRGQRNQPQH

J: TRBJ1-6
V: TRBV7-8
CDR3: ASSLGPGGSSPLH

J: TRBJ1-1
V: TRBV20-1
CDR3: SARLIGAAYTEAF

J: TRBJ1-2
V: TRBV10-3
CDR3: AISDRGHYGYT

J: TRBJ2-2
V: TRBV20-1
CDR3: SASSGSTGELF

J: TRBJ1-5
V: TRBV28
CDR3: ASSSTGSDQPQH

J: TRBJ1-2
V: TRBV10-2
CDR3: ASSEAGGAGYT

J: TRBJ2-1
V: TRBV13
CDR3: ASSVEGGEQF

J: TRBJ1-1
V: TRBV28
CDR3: ASSLRGIEAF

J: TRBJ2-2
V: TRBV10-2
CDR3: ASSPAGGGTGELF

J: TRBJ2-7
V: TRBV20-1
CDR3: SASNSAYEQY